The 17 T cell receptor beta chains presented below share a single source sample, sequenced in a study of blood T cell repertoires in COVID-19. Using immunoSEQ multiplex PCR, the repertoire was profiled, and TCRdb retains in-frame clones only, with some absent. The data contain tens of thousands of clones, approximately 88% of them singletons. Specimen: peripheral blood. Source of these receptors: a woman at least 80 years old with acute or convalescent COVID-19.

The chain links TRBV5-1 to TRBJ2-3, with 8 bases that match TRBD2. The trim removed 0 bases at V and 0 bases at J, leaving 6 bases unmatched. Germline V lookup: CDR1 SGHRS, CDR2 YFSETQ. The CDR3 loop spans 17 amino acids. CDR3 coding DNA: TGCGCCAGCAGCTTGGTAACTAGCGGACTAAGCACAGATACGCAGTATTTT. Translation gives CASSLVTSGLSTDTQYF.

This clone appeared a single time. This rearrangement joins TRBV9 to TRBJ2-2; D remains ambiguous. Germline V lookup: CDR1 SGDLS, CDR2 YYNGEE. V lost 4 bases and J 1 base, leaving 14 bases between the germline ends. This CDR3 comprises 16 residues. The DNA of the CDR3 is TGTGCCAGCAGCCCAGCCGGTAGCAGGAACACCGGGGAGCTGTTTTTT. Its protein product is CASSPAGSRNTGELFF.

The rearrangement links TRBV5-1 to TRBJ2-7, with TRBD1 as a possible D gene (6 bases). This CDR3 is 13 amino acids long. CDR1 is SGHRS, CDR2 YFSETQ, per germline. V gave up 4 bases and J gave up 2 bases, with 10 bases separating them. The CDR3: CASSRGQPYEQYF. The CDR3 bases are TGCGCCAGCAGCCGAGGACAGCCCTACGAGCAGTACTTC.

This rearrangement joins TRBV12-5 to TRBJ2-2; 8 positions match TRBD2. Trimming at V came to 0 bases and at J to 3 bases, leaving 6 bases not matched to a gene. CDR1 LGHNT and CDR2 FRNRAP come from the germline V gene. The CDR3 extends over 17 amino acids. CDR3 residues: CASGLVRGGFYTGELFF. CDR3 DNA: TGTGCTAGTGGTTTGGTACGGGGGGGCTTTTACACCGGGGAGCTGTTTTTT. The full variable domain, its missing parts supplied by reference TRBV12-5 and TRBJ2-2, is DARVTQTPRHKVTEMGQEVTMRCQPILGHNTVFWYRQTMMQGLELLAYFRNRAPLDDSGMPKDRFSAEMPDATLATLKIQPSEPRDSAVYFCASGLVRGGFYTGELFFGEGSRLTVL.

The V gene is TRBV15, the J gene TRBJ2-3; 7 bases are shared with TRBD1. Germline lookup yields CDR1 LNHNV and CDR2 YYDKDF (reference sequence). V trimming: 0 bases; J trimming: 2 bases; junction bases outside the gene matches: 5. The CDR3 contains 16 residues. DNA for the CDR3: TGTGCCACCAGCAGAGAACACAGGGGACCCACAGATACGCAGTATTTT. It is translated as CATSREHRGPTDTQYF.

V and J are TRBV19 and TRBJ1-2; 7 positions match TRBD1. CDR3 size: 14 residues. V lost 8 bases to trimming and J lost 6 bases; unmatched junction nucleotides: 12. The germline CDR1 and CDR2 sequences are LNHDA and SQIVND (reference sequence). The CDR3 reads CASVPTGTFNGYTF. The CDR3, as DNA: TGTGCCAGTGTCCCGACAGGGACGTTTAATGGCTACACCTTC.

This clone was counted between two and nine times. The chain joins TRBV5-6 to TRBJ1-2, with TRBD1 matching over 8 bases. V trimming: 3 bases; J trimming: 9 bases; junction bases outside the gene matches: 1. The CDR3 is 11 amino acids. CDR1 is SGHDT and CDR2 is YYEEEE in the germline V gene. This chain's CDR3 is CASSWDRSYTF. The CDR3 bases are TGTGCCAGCAGCTGGGACAGGAGCTACACCTTC. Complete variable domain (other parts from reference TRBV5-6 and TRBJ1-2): DAGVTQSPTHLIKTRGQQVTLRCSPKSGHDTVSWYQQALGQGPQFIFQYYEEEERQRGNFPDRFSGHQFPNYSSELNVNALLLGDSALYLCASSWDRSYTFGSGTRLTVV.

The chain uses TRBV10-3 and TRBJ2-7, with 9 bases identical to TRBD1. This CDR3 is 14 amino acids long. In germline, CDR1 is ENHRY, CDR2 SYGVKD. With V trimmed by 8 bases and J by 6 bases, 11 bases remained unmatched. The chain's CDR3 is CAIWPGQGPSEQYF. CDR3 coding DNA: TGTGCCATCTGGCCGGGACAGGGACCGAGCGAGCAGTACTTC.

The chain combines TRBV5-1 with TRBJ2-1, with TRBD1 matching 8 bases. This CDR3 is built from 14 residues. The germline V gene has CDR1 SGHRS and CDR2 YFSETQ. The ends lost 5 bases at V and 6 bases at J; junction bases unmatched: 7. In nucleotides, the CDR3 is TGCGCCAGCAGTTCGGACAGGGTTGGCAATGAGCAGTTCTTC. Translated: CASSSDRVGNEQFF.

The CDR3 sequence: CASGLGTSGPTDTQYF. DNA for the CDR3: TGTGCTAGTGGTTTAGGGACTAGCGGACCCACAGATACGCAGTATTTT. V gene TRBV12-5 combines with J gene TRBJ2-3, with 11 positions matching TRBD2. V shed 3 bases, J shed 2 bases, and the junction held 4 bases outside the gene matches. The CDR3 contains 16 residues. In germline, CDR1 is LGHNT, CDR2 FRNRAP.

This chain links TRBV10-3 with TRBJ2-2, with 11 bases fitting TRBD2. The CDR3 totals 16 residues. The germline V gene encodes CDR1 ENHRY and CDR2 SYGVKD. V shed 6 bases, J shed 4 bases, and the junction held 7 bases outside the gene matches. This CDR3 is CAIRAGTSGVTGELFF. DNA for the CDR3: TGTGCCATCAGGGCAGGGACTAGCGGAGTCACCGGGGAGCTGTTTTTT.

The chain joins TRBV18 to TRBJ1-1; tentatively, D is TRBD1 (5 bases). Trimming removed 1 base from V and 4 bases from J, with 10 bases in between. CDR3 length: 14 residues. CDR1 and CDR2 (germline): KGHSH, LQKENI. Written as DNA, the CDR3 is TGTGCCAGCTCACCACTACCGGGGGGCACTGAAGCTTTCTTT. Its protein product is CASSPLPGGTEAFF.

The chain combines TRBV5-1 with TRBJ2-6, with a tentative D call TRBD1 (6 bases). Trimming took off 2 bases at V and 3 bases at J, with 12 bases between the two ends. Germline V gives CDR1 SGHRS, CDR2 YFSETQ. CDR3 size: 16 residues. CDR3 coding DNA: TGCGCCAGCAGCTTAACACAGGGCTATGGGGCCAACGTCCTGACTTTC. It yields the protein CASSLTQGYGANVLTF.

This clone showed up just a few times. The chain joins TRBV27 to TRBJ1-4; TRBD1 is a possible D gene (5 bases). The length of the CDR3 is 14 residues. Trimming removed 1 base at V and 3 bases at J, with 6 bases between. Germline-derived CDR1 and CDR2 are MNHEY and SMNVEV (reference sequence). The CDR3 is CASSLWGANEKLFF. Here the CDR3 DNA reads TGTGCCAGCAGTTTATGGGGGGCTAATGAAAAACTGTTTTTT.

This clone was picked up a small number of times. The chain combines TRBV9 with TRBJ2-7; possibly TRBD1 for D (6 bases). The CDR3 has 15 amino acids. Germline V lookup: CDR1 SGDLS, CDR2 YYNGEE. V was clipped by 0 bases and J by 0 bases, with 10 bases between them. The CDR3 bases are TGTGCCAGCAGCGTAGCTACAGGGAGCTCCTACGAGCAGTACTTC. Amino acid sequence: CASSVATGSSYEQYF.

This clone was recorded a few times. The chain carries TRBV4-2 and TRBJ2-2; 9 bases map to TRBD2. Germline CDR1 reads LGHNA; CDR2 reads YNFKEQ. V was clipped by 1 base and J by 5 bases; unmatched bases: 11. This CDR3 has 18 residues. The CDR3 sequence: CASSQARTGLAGTGELFF. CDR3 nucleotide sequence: TGTGCCAGCAGCCAAGCGAGAACGGGACTAGCTGGAACCGGGGAGCTGTTTTTT.

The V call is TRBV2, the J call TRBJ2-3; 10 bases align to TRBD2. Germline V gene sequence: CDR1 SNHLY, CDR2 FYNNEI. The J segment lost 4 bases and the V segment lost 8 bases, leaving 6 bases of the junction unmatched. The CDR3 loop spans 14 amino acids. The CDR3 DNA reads TGTGCCAGCTCTAGCGGGAGTCCACCAGATACGCAGTATTTT. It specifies CASSSGSPPDTQYF.